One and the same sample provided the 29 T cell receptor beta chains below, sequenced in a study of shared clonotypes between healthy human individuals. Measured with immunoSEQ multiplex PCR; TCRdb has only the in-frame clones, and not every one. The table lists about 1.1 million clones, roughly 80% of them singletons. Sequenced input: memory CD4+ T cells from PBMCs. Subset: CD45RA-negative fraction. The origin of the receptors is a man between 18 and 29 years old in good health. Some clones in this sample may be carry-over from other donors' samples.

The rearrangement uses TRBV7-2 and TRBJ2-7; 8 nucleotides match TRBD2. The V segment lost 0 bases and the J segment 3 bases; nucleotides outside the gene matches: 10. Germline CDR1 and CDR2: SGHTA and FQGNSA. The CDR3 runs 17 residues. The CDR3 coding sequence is TGTGCCAGCAGCTTAGCGCTCGGACTAGCACCGGGCTACGAGCAGTACTTC. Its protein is CASSLALGLAPGYEQYF. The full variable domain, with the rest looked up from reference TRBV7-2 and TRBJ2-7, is GAGVSQSPSNKVTEKGKDVELRCDPISGHTALYWYRQSLGQGLEFLIYFQGNSAPDKSGLPSDRFSAERTGGSVSTLTIQRTQQEDSAVYLCASSLALGLAPGYEQYFGPGTRLTVT.

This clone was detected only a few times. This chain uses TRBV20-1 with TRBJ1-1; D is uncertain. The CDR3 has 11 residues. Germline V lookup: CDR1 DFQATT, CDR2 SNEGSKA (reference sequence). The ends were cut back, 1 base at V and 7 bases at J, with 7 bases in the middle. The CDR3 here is CSARGESEAFF. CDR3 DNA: TGCAGTGCTAGAGGTGAAAGTGAAGCTTTCTTT.

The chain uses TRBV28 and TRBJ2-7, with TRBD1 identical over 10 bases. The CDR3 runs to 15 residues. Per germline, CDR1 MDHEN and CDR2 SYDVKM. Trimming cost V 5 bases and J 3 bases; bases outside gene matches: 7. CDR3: CASSTPGTGDYEQYF. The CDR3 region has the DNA TGTGCCAGCAGTACACCCGGGACAGGGGACTACGAGCAGTACTTC.

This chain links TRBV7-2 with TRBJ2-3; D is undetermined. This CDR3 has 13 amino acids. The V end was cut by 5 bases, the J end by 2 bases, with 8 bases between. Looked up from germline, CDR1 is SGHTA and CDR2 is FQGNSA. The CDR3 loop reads CASSPSTTDTQYF. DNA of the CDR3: TGTGCCAGCAGCCCCTCGACCACAGATACGCAGTATTTT. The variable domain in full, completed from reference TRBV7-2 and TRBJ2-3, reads GAGVSQSPSNKVTEKGKDVELRCDPISGHTALYWYRQSLGQGLEFLIYFQGNSAPDKSGLPSDRFSAERTGGSVSTLTIQRTQQEDSAVYLCASSPSTTDTQYFGPGTRLTVL.

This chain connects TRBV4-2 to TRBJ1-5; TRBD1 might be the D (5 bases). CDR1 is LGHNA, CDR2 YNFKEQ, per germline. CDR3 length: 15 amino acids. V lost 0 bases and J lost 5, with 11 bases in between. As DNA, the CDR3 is TGTGCCAGCAGCCAAGACGAAACAGGCTATCAGCCCCAGCATTTT. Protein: CASSQDETGYQPQHF.

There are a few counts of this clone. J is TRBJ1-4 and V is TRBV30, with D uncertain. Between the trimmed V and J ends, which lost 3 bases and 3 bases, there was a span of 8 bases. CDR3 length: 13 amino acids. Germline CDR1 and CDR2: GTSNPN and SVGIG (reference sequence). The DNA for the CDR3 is TGTGCCTGGAGGCCCGAGTCTAATGAAAAACTGTTTTTT. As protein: CAWRPESNEKLFF.

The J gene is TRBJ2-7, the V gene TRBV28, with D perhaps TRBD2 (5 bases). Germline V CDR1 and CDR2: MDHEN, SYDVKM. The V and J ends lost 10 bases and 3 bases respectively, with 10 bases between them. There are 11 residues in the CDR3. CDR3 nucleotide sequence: TGTGCCATCTCCCGGGGCTACGAGCAGTACTTC. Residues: CAISRGYEQYF.

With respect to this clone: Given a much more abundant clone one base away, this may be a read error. CDR3 sequence: CASSQTRETPYGYTF. The CDR3 DNA is TGTGCCAGCTCTCAAACCCGGGAGACACCCTATGGCTACACCTTC. The V gene is TRBV18, the J gene TRBJ1-2; no clear D gene. Germline CDR1 reads KGHSH; CDR2 reads LQKENI. The CDR3 has 15 residues. Trimming removed 6 bases at V and 4 bases at J, with 18 bases between.

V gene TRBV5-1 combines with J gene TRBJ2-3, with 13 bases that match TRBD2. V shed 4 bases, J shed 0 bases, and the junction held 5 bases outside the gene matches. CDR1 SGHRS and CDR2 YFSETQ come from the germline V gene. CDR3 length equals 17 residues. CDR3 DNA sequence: TGCGCCAGCAGCCGTCGGACTAGCGGGAGTAGCACAGATACGCAGTATTTT. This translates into CASSRRTSGSSTDTQYF. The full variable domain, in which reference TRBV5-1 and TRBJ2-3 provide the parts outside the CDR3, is KAGVTQTPRYLIKTRGQQVTLSCSPISGHRSVSWYQQTPGQGLQFLFEYFSETQRNKGNFPGRFSGRQFSNSRSEMNVSTLELGDSALYLCASSRRTSGSSTDTQYFGPGTRLTVL.

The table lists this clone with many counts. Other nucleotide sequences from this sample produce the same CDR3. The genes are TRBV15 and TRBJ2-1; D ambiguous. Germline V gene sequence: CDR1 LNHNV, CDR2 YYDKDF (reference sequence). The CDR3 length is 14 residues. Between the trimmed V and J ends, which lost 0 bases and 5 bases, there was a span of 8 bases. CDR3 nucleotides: TGTGCCACCAGCAGAGATCGTCTAGACAATGAGCAGTTCTTC. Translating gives CATSRDRLDNEQFF.

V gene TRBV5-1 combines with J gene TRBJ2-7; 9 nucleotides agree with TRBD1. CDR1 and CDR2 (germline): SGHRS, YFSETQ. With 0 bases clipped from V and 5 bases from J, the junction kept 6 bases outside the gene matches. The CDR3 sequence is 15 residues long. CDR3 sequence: CASSLVGTGTNEQYF. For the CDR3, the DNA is TGCGCCAGCAGCTTGGTCGGGACAGGGACTAACGAGCAGTACTTC.

The CDR3, as DNA: TGCGCCAGCAGCTTCGGGACCGAGACCTACGAGCAGTACTTC. It yields the protein CASSFGTETYEQYF. The chain has TRBV5-1 and TRBJ2-7, with D perhaps given as TRBD1 or TRBD2 (5 bases each). Trimming removed 2 bases from V and 2 bases from J, with 11 bases in between. Germline V gene sequence: CDR1 SGHRS, CDR2 YFSETQ. This CDR3 contains 14 residues.

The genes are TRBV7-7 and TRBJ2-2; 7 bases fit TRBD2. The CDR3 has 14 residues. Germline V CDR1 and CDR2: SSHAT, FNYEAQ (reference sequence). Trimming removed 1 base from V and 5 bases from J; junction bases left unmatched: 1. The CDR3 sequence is CASSLDGGTGELFF. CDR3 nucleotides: TGTGCCAGCAGCTTAGACGGGGGGACCGGGGAGCTGTTTTTT. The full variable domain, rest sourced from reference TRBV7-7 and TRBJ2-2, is GAGVSQSPRYKVTKRGQDVTLRCDPISSHATLYWYQQALGQGPEFLTYFNYEAQPDKSGLPSDRFSAERPEGSISTLTIQRTEQRDSAMYRCASSLDGGTGELFFGEGSRLTVL.

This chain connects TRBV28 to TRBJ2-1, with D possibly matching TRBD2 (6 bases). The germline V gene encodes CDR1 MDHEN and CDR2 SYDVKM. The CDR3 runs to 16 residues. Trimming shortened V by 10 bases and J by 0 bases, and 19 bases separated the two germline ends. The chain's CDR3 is CATTLRPTSSYNEQFF. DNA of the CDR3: TGTGCCACCACCCTCCGCCCGACTAGCTCCTACAATGAGCAGTTCTTC.

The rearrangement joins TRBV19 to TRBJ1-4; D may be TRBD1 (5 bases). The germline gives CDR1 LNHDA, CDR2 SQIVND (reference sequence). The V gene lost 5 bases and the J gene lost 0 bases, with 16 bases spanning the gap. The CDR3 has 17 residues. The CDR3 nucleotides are TGTGCCAGTAGTCCAACTCGACAGACTGCAACTAATGAAAAACTGTTTTTT. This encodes CASSPTRQTATNEKLFF.

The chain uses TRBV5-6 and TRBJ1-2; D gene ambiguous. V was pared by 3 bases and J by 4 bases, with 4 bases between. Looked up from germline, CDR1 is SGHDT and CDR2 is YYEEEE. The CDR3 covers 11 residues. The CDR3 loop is CASSWIYGYTF. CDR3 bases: TGTGCCAGCAGCTGGATCTATGGCTACACCTTC. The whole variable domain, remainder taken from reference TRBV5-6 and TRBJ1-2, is DAGVTQSPTHLIKTRGQQVTLRCSPKSGHDTVSWYQQALGQGPQFIFQYYEEEERQRGNFPDRFSGHQFPNYSSELNVNALLLGDSALYLCASSWIYGYTFGSGTRLTVV.

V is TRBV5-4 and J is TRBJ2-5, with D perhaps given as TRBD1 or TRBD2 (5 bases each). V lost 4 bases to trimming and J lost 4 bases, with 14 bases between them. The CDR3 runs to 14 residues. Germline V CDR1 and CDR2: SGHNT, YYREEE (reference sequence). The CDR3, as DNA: TGTGCCAGCAGCACTGGGGGTTTTGGAGAGACCCAGTACTTC. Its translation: CASSTGGFGETQYF.

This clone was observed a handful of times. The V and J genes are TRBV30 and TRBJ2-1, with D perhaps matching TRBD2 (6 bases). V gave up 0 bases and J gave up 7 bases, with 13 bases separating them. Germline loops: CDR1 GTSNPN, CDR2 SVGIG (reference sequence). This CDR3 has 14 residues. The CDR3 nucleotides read TGTGCCTGGAGTGTAATCGGGACTGGGAATGAGCAGTTCTTC. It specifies CAWSVIGTGNEQFF.

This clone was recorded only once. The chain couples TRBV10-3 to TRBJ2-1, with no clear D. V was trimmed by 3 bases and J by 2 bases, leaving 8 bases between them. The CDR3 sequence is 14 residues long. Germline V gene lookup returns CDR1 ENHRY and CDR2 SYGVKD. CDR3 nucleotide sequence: TGTGCCATCAGTGAATTGGGGACCTACAATGAGCAGTTCTTC. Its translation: CAISELGTYNEQFF.

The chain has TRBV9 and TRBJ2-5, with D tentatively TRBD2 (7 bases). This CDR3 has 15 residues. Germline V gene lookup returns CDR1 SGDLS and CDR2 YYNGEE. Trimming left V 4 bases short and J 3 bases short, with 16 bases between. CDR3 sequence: CASSLNQGREETQYF. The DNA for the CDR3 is TGTGCCAGCAGCTTGAATCAGGGGAGGGAAGAGACCCAGTACTTC.

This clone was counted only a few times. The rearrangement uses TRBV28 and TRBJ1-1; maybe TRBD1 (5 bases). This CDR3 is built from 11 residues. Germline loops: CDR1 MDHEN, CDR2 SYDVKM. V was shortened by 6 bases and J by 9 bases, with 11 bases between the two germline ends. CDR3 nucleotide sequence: TGTGCCAGCAGCGGGGGTAGACAAGCTTTCTTT. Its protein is CASSGGRQAFF.

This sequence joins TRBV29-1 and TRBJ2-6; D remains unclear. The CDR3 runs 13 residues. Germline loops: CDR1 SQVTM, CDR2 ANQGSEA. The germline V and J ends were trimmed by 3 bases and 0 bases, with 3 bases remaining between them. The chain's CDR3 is CSVDGSGANVLTF. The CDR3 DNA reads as TGCAGCGTTGATGGCTCTGGGGCCAACGTCCTGACTTTC.

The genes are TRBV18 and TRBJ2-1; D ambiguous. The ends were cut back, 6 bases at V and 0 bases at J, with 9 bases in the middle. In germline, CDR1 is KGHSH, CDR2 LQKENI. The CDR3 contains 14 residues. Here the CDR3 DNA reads TGTGCCAGCTCCGACTTGAACTCCTACAATGAGCAGTTCTTC. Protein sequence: CASSDLNSYNEQFF.

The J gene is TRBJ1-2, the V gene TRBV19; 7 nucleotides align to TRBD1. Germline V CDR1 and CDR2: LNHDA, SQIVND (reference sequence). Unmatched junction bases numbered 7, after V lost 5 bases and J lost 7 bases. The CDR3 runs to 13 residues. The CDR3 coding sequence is TGTGCCAGTAGTTCTACAGGGGTACGTGGCTACACCTTC. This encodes CASSSTGVRGYTF.

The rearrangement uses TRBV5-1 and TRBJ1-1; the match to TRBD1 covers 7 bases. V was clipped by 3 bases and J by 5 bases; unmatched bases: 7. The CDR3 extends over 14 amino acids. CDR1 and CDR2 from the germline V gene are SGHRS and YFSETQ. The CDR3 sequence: CASSYQTGTTEAFF. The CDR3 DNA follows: TGCGCCAGCAGCTACCAGACAGGGACGACTGAAGCTTTCTTT.

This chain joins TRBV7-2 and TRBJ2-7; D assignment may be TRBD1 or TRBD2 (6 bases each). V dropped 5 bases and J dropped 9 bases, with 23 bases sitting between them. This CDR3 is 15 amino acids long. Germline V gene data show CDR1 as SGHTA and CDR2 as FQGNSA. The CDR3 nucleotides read TGTGCCAGCAGCACCTTACAGGGACTGGCTTCGTGGCAGTACTTC. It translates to CASSTLQGLASWQYF.

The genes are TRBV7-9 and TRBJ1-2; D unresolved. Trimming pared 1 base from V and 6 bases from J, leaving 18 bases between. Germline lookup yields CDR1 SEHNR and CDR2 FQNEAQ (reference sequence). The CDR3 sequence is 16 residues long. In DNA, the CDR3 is TGTGCCAGCAGCTTAGAAGGAGGTCGGGGTCCCCATGGCTACACCTTC. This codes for CASSLEGGRGPHGYTF.

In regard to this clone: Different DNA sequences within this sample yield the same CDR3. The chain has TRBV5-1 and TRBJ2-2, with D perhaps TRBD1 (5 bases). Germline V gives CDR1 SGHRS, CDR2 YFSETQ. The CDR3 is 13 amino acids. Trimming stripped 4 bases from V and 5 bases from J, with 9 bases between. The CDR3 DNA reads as TGCGCCAGCAGCCTGCAGGGTACCGGGGAGCTGTTTTTT. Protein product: CASSLQGTGELFF.

CDR3 residues: CASTKSGGTEAFF. The DNA for the CDR3 is TGTGCCAGTACTAAGTCAGGGGGCACTGAAGCTTTCTTT. The chain recombines TRBV19 with TRBJ1-1; 7 positions match TRBD1. CDR1 is LNHDA, CDR2 SQIVND, per germline (reference sequence). V was pared by 7 bases and J by 4 bases, with 6 bases of the junction left unmatched. The CDR3 covers 13 residues.